One sample yielded the 23 T cell receptor beta chains listed below, sequenced in a study of STAT5B mutations in CD4+ large granular lymphocyte leukemia (dated by TCRdb to the early 2020s). Libraries were constructed by the immunoSEQ multiplex PCR assay. The immuneACCESS repertoire file appears here via TCRdb, limited to in-frame rearrangements. These files lack a portion of the clones; in checked studies, under half of the deficit traces to unresolved V genes, and the cause of the others is not known. This sample has some 23,000 clones in its table, and roughly three quarters of those were observed once. 0.4% to 0.45% of the sample belongs to the ten largest clones. Sequencing used CD4+ T cells from blood buffy coats. Source of these receptors: a human donor in good health.

This chain uses TRBV4-1 with TRBJ2-2, with no clear D. This CDR3 region has 14 residues. Germline V gene data show CDR1 as MGHRA and CDR2 as YSYEKL. With 2 bases removed from V and 0 bases from J, the gap between germline ends came to 4 bases. The CDR3: CASSQQANTGELFF. The CDR3 bases are TGCGCCAGCAGCCAACAAGCGAACACCGGGGAGCTGTTTTTT.

V usage is TRBV6-1 and J usage is TRBJ2-5, with 8 nucleotides matching TRBD2. The DNA matches TRBJ2-7 better at its end, which makes the J call doubtful. CDR3 length equals 14 residues. The germline gives CDR1 MNHNS, CDR2 SASEGT. CDR3: CASSVSGGRYEQYF. In DNA, the CDR3 is TGTGCCAGCAGTGTCTCGGGCGGGAGGTACGAGCAGTACTTC.

The sample holds one count of this clone. The rearrangement joins TRBV4-1 to TRBJ2-1, with a possible D match to TRBD1 (6 bases). The germline V gene encodes CDR1 MGHRA and CDR2 YSYEKL. The germline V and J ends were trimmed by 2 bases and 0 bases, with 11 bases remaining between them. The CDR3 totals 16 residues. The CDR3 loop is CASSQQTGHSYNEQFF. CDR3 nucleotide sequence: TGCGCCAGCAGCCAACAGACAGGCCACTCCTACAATGAGCAGTTCTTC.

The chain carries TRBV29-1 and TRBJ2-2, with 7 bases fitting TRBD1. CDR1 and CDR2 from the germline V gene are SQVTM and ANQGSEA. The CDR3 covers 16 residues. After removal of 7 bases from V and 5 bases from J, the junction contained 16 bases not matched to a gene. CDR3 in amino acids: CSALRTPGGWTGELFF. Written as DNA, the CDR3 is TGCAGCGCCCTCCGCACTCCAGGGGGATGGACCGGGGAGCTGTTTTTT.

J is TRBJ2-1 and V is TRBV4-2; D remains unclear. The CDR3 has 14 amino acids. Germline CDR1 and CDR2: LGHNA and YNFKEQ. Trimming removed 0 bases from V and 6 bases from J, with 9 bases in between. CDR3 sequence (DNA): TGTGCCAGCAGCCAAGATCGTAGCCTCAATGAGCAGTTCTTC. Its protein is CASSQDRSLNEQFF.

This rearrangement joins TRBV7-6 to TRBJ2-7, with D possibly matching TRBD1 (7 bases). Trimming shortened V by 5 bases and J by 3 bases, and 14 bases separated the two germline ends. Germline loops: CDR1 SGHVS, CDR2 FNYEAQ. This CDR3 has 14 residues. CDR3 amino acids: CASSGRGVFYEQYF. The CDR3 bases are TGTGCCAGCAGCGGCAGGGGGGTGTTCTACGAGCAGTACTTC.

The chain carries TRBV5-8 and TRBJ2-2; 8 bases are a match to TRBD2. The V and J ends lost 1 base and 7 bases, in that order; junction bases with no gene match: 6. Germline-derived CDR1 and CDR2 are SGHTS and YDEGEE. This CDR3 comprises 15 residues. The CDR3 sequence: CASSLMGLEIGELFF. In DNA, the CDR3 is TGTGCCAGCAGCTTGATGGGACTAGAGATCGGGGAGCTGTTTTTT.

CDR3 region: CSAGTSELETQYF. The CDR3 nucleotides are TGCAGCGCAGGGACTAGCGAATTGGAGACCCAGTACTTC. This chain joins TRBV29-1 and TRBJ2-5; 10 nucleotides match TRBD2. V was clipped by 7 bases and J by 5 bases; unmatched bases: 7. Germline CDR1 is SQVTM and CDR2 is ANQGSEA. CDR3 length: 13 residues.

The rearrangement links TRBV25-1 to TRBJ2-7; 9 bases fit TRBD1. The J segment lost 1 base and the V segment lost 0 bases, leaving 4 bases of the junction unmatched. The CDR3 has 16 amino acids. The germline V gene encodes CDR1 MGHDK and CDR2 SYGVNS. This CDR3 is CASSEYIGTGSYEQYF. The CDR3 DNA reads as TGTGCCAGCAGTGAATATATCGGGACAGGGTCCTACGAGCAGTACTTC.

The chain links TRBV7-8 to TRBJ2-7; 8 nucleotides line up with TRBD2. Germline loops: CDR1 SGHVS, CDR2 FQNEAQ. The CDR3 has 18 amino acids. The V gene end was trimmed by 1 base and the J gene end by 3 bases; junction bases not matched to a gene: 14. CDR3 sequence (DNA): TGTGCCAGCAGCTTAGTCGGCAATCCGGGACTAGGGAACTACGAGCAGTACTTC. Protein sequence: CASSLVGNPGLGNYEQYF.

V usage is TRBV6-6 and J usage is TRBJ2-7; 9 bases are shared with TRBD1. The length of the CDR3 is 15 residues. With 4 bases clipped from V and 9 bases from J, the junction kept 13 bases outside the gene matches. CDR1 MNHNY and CDR2 SVGAGI come from the germline V gene (reference sequence). The CDR3 spells CASSSPGTGWRGQYF. In nucleotides, the CDR3 is TGTGCCAGCAGTTCCCCCGGGACAGGGTGGAGGGGGCAGTACTTC.

The gene calls are TRBV19 and TRBJ2-7; D is ambiguous. V was clipped by 7 bases and J by 3 bases, with 4 bases between them. The CDR3 contains 10 residues. Germline CDR1 reads LNHDA; CDR2 reads SQIVND (reference sequence). In DNA, the CDR3 is TGTGCCAGTAACGTCTACGAGCAGTACTTC. This gives the protein CASNVYEQYF.

This clone was detected once. The V call is TRBV2, the J call TRBJ2-5; D gene ambiguous. Trimming shortened V by 6 bases and J by 2 bases, and 16 bases separated the two germline ends. The CDR3 spans 15 residues. CDR1 SNHLY and CDR2 FYNNEI come from the germline V gene. CDR3 residues: CASSRSFSVQETQYF. Here the CDR3 DNA reads TGTGCCAGCAGCCGTTCATTCTCGGTACAAGAGACCCAGTACTTC.

CDR3 in DNA: TGTGCCAGCAGCTTAGGGACAGAGATTAACGAGCAGTACTTC. Its translation: CASSLGTEINEQYF. The chain joins TRBV7-6 to TRBJ2-7; D perhaps matches TRBD1 (6 bases). CDR1 SGHVS and CDR2 FNYEAQ come from the germline V gene. Trimming removed 1 base at V and 5 bases at J, with 12 bases between. The CDR3 has 14 amino acids.

This clone was recorded once. The rearrangement uses TRBV4-2 and TRBJ2-1; TRBD2 matches 7 bases. With 0 bases clipped from V and 0 bases from J, the junction kept 8 bases outside the gene matches. Germline values: CDR1 LGHNA, CDR2 YNFKEQ. The CDR3 extends over 18 amino acids. The CDR3 region has the DNA TGTGCCAGCAGCCAAGAGGTCGGGACTATGGGCTCCTACAATGAGCAGTTCTTC. This translates into CASSQEVGTMGSYNEQFF.

The chain uses TRBV4-1 and TRBJ1-6; no definite D call. Looked up from germline, CDR1 is MGHRA and CDR2 is YSYEKL. The CDR3 totals 15 residues. With 0 bases removed from V and 6 bases from J, the gap between germline ends came to 9 bases. The CDR3 reads CASSQEVTVNSPLHF. CDR3 DNA sequence: TGCGCCAGCAGCCAAGAAGTAACAGTTAATTCACCCCTCCACTTT.

The chain joins TRBV6-1 to TRBJ1-2; no clear D gene. The CDR3 extends over 13 amino acids. Germline CDR1 is MNHNS and CDR2 is SASEGT. V shed 8 bases and J shed 3 bases, with 13 bases lying between them. The CDR3 is CASARDGDYGYTF. The CDR3 region has the DNA TGTGCCAGCGCCCGCGACGGGGACTATGGCTACACCTTC.

The chain couples TRBV11-3 to TRBJ2-1, with TRBD1 matching 7 bases. V shed 5 bases, J shed 6 bases, and the junction held 4 bases outside the gene matches. Germline CDR1 SGHNT, CDR2 YENEEA. This CDR3 contains 13 residues. The CDR3 nucleotides read TGTGCCAGCAGCCAGGGACAGAGCAATGAGCAGTTCTTC. Translated: CASSQGQSNEQFF.

This clone was recorded once. The chain couples TRBV9 to TRBJ2-3; possible D gene TRBD2, 6 bases. V gave up 0 bases and J gave up 2 bases, with 16 bases separating them. Germline V gene lookup returns CDR1 SGDLS and CDR2 YYNGEE. CDR3 length equals 17 residues. The chain's CDR3 is CASSVGGGLGVTDTQYF. As DNA, the CDR3 is TGTGCCAGCAGCGTAGGAGGAGGGTTAGGCGTCACAGATACGCAGTATTTT.

V gene TRBV6-5 combines with J gene TRBJ1-1; D is perhaps TRBD1 (5 bases). This CDR3 contains 15 residues. The germline V and J ends were trimmed by 3 bases and 7 bases, with 18 bases remaining between them. CDR1 and CDR2 from the germline V gene are MNHEY and SVGAGI. The DNA of the CDR3 is TGTGCCAGCAGTTATTCCCGGGGAGGGACGAATGAAGCTTTCTTT. Protein: CASSYSRGGTNEAFF.

The gene calls are TRBV10-3 and TRBJ1-1; the D is unclear. This CDR3 region has 14 residues. The V end was cut by 3 bases, the J end by 1 base, with 9 bases between. The germline V gene encodes CDR1 ENHRY and CDR2 SYGVKD. The CDR3 DNA follows: TGTGCCATCAGTGAACGGGTAGAGAACACTGAAGCTTTCTTT. Residues: CAISERVENTEAFF.

This clone has only a few counts. The chain recombines TRBV11-2 with TRBJ2-1; the match to TRBD2 covers 7 bases. The junction had 6 bases not matched to a gene; V was cut back by 4 bases and J by 6 bases. Germline CDR1 and CDR2: SGHAT and FQNNGV. The CDR3 has 14 residues. CDR3 loop: CASSSRTSVNEQFF. The CDR3, as DNA: TGTGCCAGCAGCTCCCGGACTAGTGTCAATGAGCAGTTCTTC. Full variable domain (rest looked up from reference TRBV11-2 and TRBJ2-1): EAGVAQSPRYKIIEKRQSVAFWCNPISGHATLYWYQQILGQGPKLLIQFQNNGVVDDSQLPKDRFSAERLKGVDSTLKIQPAKLEDSAVYLCASSSRTSVNEQFFGPGTRLTVL.

The chain has TRBV10-3 and TRBJ1-3; D might be TRBD1 (5 bases). This CDR3 is 13 amino acids long. The germline gives CDR1 ENHRY, CDR2 SYGVKD. V was cut by 9 bases and J by 0 bases, with 9 bases left in between. The CDR3, as DNA: TGTGCCATAACAGGAGACTCTGGAAACACCATATATTTT. Translating it yields CAITGDSGNTIYF.